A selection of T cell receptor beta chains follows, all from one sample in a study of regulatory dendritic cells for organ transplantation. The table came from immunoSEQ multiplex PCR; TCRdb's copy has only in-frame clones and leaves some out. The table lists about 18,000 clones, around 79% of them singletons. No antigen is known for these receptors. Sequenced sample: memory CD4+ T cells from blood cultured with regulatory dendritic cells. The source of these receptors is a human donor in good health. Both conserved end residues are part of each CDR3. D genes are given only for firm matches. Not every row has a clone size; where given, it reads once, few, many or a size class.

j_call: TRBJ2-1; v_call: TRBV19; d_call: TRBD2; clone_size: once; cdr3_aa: CASSSGGKLAGGPNNEQFF; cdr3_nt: TGTGCCAGTAGTTCAGGGGGTAAGCTAGCGGGAGGGCCCAACAATGAGCAGTTCTTC
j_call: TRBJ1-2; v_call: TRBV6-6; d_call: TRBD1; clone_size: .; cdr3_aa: CASSPGQERAGGYTF; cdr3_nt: TGTGCCAGCAGCCCAGGACAGGAACGTGCGGGGGGCTACACCTTC
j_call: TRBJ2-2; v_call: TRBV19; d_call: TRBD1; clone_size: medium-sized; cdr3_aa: CASSMTGATGELFF; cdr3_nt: TGTGCCAGTAGTATGACAGGGGCCACCGGGGAGCTGTTTTTT
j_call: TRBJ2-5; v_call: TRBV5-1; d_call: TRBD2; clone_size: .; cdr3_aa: CASSLEGRVQETQYF; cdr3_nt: TGCGCCAGCAGCCTCGAGGGGAGGGTACAAGAGACCCAGTACTTC
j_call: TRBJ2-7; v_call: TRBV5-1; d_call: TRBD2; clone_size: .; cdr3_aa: CASSSDLITSGRPGEQYF; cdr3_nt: TGCGCCAGCAGCTCGGACCTTATAACTAGCGGGAGGCCGGGAGAGCAGTACTTC
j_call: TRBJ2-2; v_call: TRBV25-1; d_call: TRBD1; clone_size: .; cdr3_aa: CASSDRQGRTGELFF; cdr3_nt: TGTGCCAGCAGTGATCGACAGGGGAGGACCGGGGAGCTGTTTTTT
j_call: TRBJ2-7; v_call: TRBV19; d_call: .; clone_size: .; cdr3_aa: CASTQSGSSYEQYF; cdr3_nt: TGTGCCAGTACCCAATCAGGGAGCTCCTACGAGCAGTACTTC
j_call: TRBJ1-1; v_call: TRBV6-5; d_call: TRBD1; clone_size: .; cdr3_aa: CASSRPGTGGGEAFF; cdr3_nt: TGTGCCAGCAGTCGTCCCGGGACAGGGGGCGGGGAAGCTTTCTTT
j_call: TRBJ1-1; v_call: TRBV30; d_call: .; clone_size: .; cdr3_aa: CAWSRPRVNTEAFF; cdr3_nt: TGTGCCTGGAGTCGCCCCCGGGTGAACACTGAAGCTTTCTTT
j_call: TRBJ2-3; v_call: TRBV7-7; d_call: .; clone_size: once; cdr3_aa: CASAGEFTDTQYF; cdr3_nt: TGTGCTAGCGCAGGGGAATTCACAGATACGCAGTATTTT
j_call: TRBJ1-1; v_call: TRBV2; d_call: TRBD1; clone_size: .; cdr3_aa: CASSQGENTEAFF; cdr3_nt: TGTGCCAGCAGTCAGGGGGAAAACACTGAAGCTTTCTTT
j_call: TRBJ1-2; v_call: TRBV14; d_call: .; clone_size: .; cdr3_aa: CASSQVVGTPGGYTF; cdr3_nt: TGTGCCAGCAGCCAAGTGGTGGGGACCCCGGGAGGCTACACCTTC
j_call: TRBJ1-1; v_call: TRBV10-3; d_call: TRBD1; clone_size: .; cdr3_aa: CAISFNPGQMAANTEAFF; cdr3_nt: TGTGCCATCAGTTTTAATCCGGGACAGATGGCCGCGAACACTGAAGCTTTCTTT